This record concerns one TCR beta chain sequence. Investigators amplified TCR beta CDR3 regions from RNA transcripts. The library came from an HTBI-primed first-round RT-PCR and a second-round multiplex PCR. MiXCR was run by TCRdb on the multiplex PCR reads, yielding one entry per CDR3 protein. The sample carries over a million distinct CDR3 sequences, less than 45% recorded once. The sample comes from a study of Graves' ophthalmopathy and Graves' hyperthyroidism. At the level of the study: No progression to ophthalmopathy over 18 months defined stable hyperthyroidism.

V was shortened by 6 bases and J by 7 bases, with 19 bases between the two germline ends. There are 15 residues in the CDR3. Germline values: CDR1 DFQATT, CDR2 SNEGSKA (reference sequence). Sequenced sample: peripheral blood or thyroid tissue (not recorded which). The rearrangement uses TRBV20-1 and TRBJ1-6, with D unclear. This sequence was found in an adult man with Graves' hyperthyroidism. CDR3 residues: CSASSSRALNSPLHF. The CDR3, as DNA: TGCAGTGCCAGCAGTTCTCGGGCTCTGAATTCACCCCTCCACTTT.